The 2 T cell receptor beta chains below all came from one sample that was sequenced in a study of molecular identifiers for immune sequencing clone quantification. MiXCR, applied by TCRdb to the PCR reads, yields one record per CDR3 protein. The sample includes 97,000 or so distinct CDR3 sequences, 30% to 35% of them seen just once. Sequenced material: naive CD8+ T cells from blood, with Jurkat cell RNA spiked in. Subset in this sample: FACS-sorted CD8+CD4-CCR7+CD45RA+ naive T cells. The receptors were gathered from a human donor in good health. Some libraries in this study had Jurkat cell RNA spiked in.

Concerning this clonotype itself: Germline and junction disagree at one end, which may indicate a read error. The chain couples TRBV5-3 to TRBJ2-3; perhaps TRBD1 as D (6 bases). TRBV5-3 is filed as an ORF, its function uncertain. The CDR3 totals 12 residues. The CDR3 spells CASSWGPGTQYF. In DNA form, the CDR3 reads TGTGCCAGCAGCTGGGGGCCAGGTACGCAGTATTTT.

The CDR3 is CSASLPGSRQQFF. Written as DNA, the CDR3 is TGCAGTGCTAGTCTCCCGGGGAGCCGCCAGCAGTTCTTC. This sequence joins TRBV20-1 and TRBJ2-1, with a weak D call TRBD2 (5 bases). This CDR3 has 13 amino acids. Germline loops: CDR1 DFQATT, CDR2 SNEGSKA (reference sequence). Trimming shortened V by 3 bases and J by 11 bases, and 17 bases separated the two germline ends.